These 29 T cell receptor beta chains came from one sample sequenced in a study of cytomegalovirus exposure and HLA in healthy donors (dated by TCRdb to 2015 to 2018). Libraries came from the immunoSEQ multiplex PCR assay. A mixture of 60 forward primers for TCR Vbeta segments and 13 reverse primers for TCR Jbeta segments was used in the multiplex PCR. TCRdb stores this immuneACCESS table with in-frame sequences only. Part of the clones is absent; in the studies checked, under half of the shortfall reflects unresolved V genes, and no reason is known for the rest. The sample profile shows approximately 100,000 clones; approximately 64% of them were found once. The ten largest clones capture 2.5% to 3.5% of the sample. The sample comprised PBMCs. Receptor source: a man in his sixties in good health and CMV-seronegative.

This clone was recorded a few times. The V gene is TRBV2, the J gene TRBJ2-1; D gene ambiguous. V was trimmed by 2 bases and J by 2 bases, leaving 10 bases between them. This CDR3 has 15 amino acids. Germline assignment: CDR1 SNHLY and CDR2 FYNNEI. This CDR3 reads CASSEQPGAYNEQFF. The CDR3 bases are TGTGCCAGCAGTGAACAACCTGGAGCCTACAATGAGCAGTTCTTC.

This sequence joins TRBV7-8 and TRBJ2-1; TRBD1 is a possible D gene (5 bases). Germline CDR1 SGHVS, CDR2 FQNEAQ. The CDR3 has 16 amino acids. V shed 5 bases and J shed 0 bases, with 14 bases lying between them. The CDR3 nucleotides read TGTGCCAGCAGCAAGTCAGGGCGGCTCTCCTACAATGAGCAGTTCTTC. It is translated as CASSKSGRLSYNEQFF.

V gene TRBV2 combines with J gene TRBJ2-3; 11 bases align to TRBD2. CDR1 and CDR2 from the germline V gene are SNHLY and FYNNEI. CDR3 length: 16 residues. The V segment lost 1 base and the J segment 0 bases; nucleotides outside the gene matches: 0. The CDR3 DNA is TGTGCCAGCAGTGAAGGACTAGCGGGGAGCACAGATACGCAGTATTTT. It codes for CASSEGLAGSTDTQYF.

The rearrangement uses TRBV10-2 and TRBJ1-1; D may be TRBD1 (5 bases). This CDR3 is built from 14 residues. Trimming took 6 bases from V and 7 from J, leaving 18 bases between them. Per the germline V gene, CDR1 is WSHSY and CDR2 is SAAADI. In DNA, the CDR3 is TGCGCCAGCAGGCCCCGGGGCGGGGCCCGTGAAGCTTTCTTT. It is translated as CASRPRGGAREAFF.

The gene calls are TRBV19 and TRBJ2-7; D perhaps matches TRBD1 (6 bases). Trimming removed 5 bases from V and 3 bases from J, with 14 bases in between. This CDR3 region has 14 residues. From germline, CDR1 is LNHDA and CDR2 SQIVND (reference sequence). The CDR3 DNA reads TGTGCCAGTAGTTCCTCAGGGGCGTACTACGAGCAGTACTTC. Encoded protein: CASSSSGAYYEQYF.

This chain links TRBV19 with TRBJ2-2, with D possibly TRBD2 on 5 matching bases. The CDR3 loop spans 15 amino acids. V lost 7 bases and J lost 0, with 12 bases in between. Germline CDR1 and CDR2: LNHDA and SQIVND (reference sequence). The CDR3, as DNA: TGTGCCAGTACTAGCTGGGGTGCGAACACCGGGGAGCTGTTTTTT. Amino acid sequence: CASTSWGANTGELFF.

The chain recombines TRBV21-1 with TRBJ2-2; TRBD1 reflects the table's D call only, with no check against the DNA. TRBV21-1 is a documented pseudogene. The CDR3 sequence is 18 residues long. The DNA for the CDR3 is TGTGCCAGCAGCAACGGTTGGCCTCCAGGGGAGAGACCGGGGGAGCTGTTTTTT. Translation gives CASSNGWPPGERPGELFF.

The V gene is TRBV11-2, the J gene TRBJ2-3; 9 nucleotides align to TRBD2. The CDR3 is 18 residues long. V was pared by 3 bases and J by 0 bases, with 10 bases of the junction left unmatched. The germline V gene has CDR1 SGHAT and CDR2 FQNNGV. The CDR3 DNA sequence: TGTGCCAGCAGCTTTGGGAGCGGGGGGTCCTTTAGCACAGATACGCAGTATTTT. This codes for CASSFGSGGSFSTDTQYF.

This rearrangement joins TRBV11-2 to TRBJ1-2; D gene uncertain. This CDR3 comprises 14 residues. Germline values: CDR1 SGHAT, CDR2 FQNNGV. Trimming removed 1 base at V and 4 bases at J, with 10 bases between. The CDR3 sequence is CASSLVPRTYGYTF. Written as DNA, the CDR3 is TGTGCCAGCAGCTTAGTCCCCAGAACCTATGGCTACACCTTC.

There are a few counts of this clone. The sample has other DNA sequences that encode this CDR3 too. The chain uses TRBV5-1 and TRBJ2-7, with TRBD1 identical over 8 bases. The CDR3 consists of 15 residues. CDR1 and CDR2 from the germline V gene are SGHRS and YFSETQ. Trimming cost V 3 bases and J 3 bases; bases outside gene matches: 8. CDR3 protein: CASSSTGTGHYEQYF. CDR3 coding DNA: TGCGCCAGCAGCTCGACCGGGACAGGTCACTACGAGCAGTACTTC.

The chain links TRBV15 to TRBJ1-2; D is uncertain. V gave up 1 base and J gave up 0 bases, with 12 bases separating them. CDR1 is LNHNV and CDR2 is YYDKDF in the germline V gene (reference sequence). CDR3 length: 16 residues. DNA of the CDR3: TGTGCCACCAGCAGAGGATCGACGGGTGCTAACTATGGCTACACCTTC. It codes for CATSRGSTGANYGYTF.

The chain has TRBV25-1 and TRBJ1-2, with 9 bases aligning to TRBD1. V was clipped by 1 base and J by 6 bases; unmatched bases: 6. The CDR3 consists of 15 residues. The germline V gene has CDR1 MGHDK and CDR2 SYGVNS. The CDR3, as DNA: TGTGCCAGCAGTGAATTTAAAGGGACAGGGCATGGCTACACCTTC. It encodes CASSEFKGTGHGYTF.

This chain links TRBV5-1 with TRBJ2-1; 10 nucleotides agree with TRBD2. The CDR3 is 16 residues long. Per germline, CDR1 SGHRS and CDR2 YFSETQ. Trimming took 5 bases from V and 5 from J; bases not matched to a gene: 10. In DNA, the CDR3 is TGCGCCAGCAGGGGGGGCGGACTAGCGGAACACAATGAGCAGTTCTTC. This translates into CASRGGGLAEHNEQFF.

This clone was found a few times. J is TRBJ1-5 and V is TRBV25-1, with D tentatively TRBD1 (5 bases). CDR1 MGHDK and CDR2 SYGVNS come from the germline V gene. Trimming took off 2 bases at V and 9 bases at J, with 11 bases between the two ends. The CDR3 has 13 amino acids. Here the CDR3 DNA reads TGTGCCAGCAGTGAAGGGGGGATGGGGCCCCAGCATTTT. Its protein product is CASSEGGMGPQHF.

This clone occurred a few times. This chain connects TRBV7-6 to TRBJ2-3; D is perhaps TRBD2 (5 bases). CDR1 is SGHVS, CDR2 FNYEAQ, per germline. V gave up 0 bases and J gave up 0 bases, with 22 bases separating them. This CDR3 region has 20 residues. Written as DNA, the CDR3 is TGTGCCAGCAGCTTAGCCGTCGGAGGCCTAATGAATCCTAGCACAGATACGCAGTATTTT. This translates into CASSLAVGGLMNPSTDTQYF.

This rearrangement joins TRBV5-1 to TRBJ2-7; a possible D gene is TRBD1 (5 bases). Germline CDR1 SGHRS, CDR2 YFSETQ. The CDR3 contains 14 residues. Trimming pared 4 bases from V and 5 bases from J, leaving 16 bases between. As DNA, the CDR3 is TGCGCCAGCAGCCGGACAACCCAGAAGGACGAGCAGTACTTC. This sequence encodes CASSRTTQKDEQYF. The variable domain in full, with the rest retrieved from reference TRBV5-1 and TRBJ2-7, is KAGVTQTPRYLIKTRGQQVTLSCSPISGHRSVSWYQQTPGQGLQFLFEYFSETQRNKGNFPGRFSGRQFSNSRSEMNVSTLELGDSALYLCASSRTTQKDEQYFGPGTRLTVT.

This clone was observed a handful of times. This chain connects TRBV19 to TRBJ2-3, with 9 nucleotides matching TRBD1. With V trimmed by 8 bases and J by 4 bases, 10 bases remained unmatched. The CDR3 extends over 15 amino acids. The V gene's germline CDR1 is LNHDA and CDR2 SQIVND (reference sequence). CDR3 coding DNA: TGTGCCAGTTCCACCGGGACAGGGACCGCAGATACGCAGTATTTT. Translation gives CASSTGTGTADTQYF.

A few counts support this clone. The chain employs TRBV5-1 and TRBJ2-7; D is perhaps TRBD2 (5 bases). Germline V gene lookup returns CDR1 SGHRS and CDR2 YFSETQ. V gave up 2 bases and J gave up 4 bases, with 10 bases separating them. The CDR3 is 13 amino acids. DNA of the CDR3: TGCGCCAGCAGCTTCGCCCAGCGGTACGAGCAGTACTTC. It is translated as CASSFAQRYEQYF.

The CDR3 nucleotides are TGTGCCAGCAGCCTGACAGGGACTAATGAAAAACTGTTTTTT. This gives the protein CASSLTGTNEKLFF. The chain is built from TRBV4-2 and TRBJ1-4, with 7 positions matching TRBD1. Germline lookup yields CDR1 LGHNA and CDR2 YNFKEQ. The CDR3 is 14 residues long. Trimming at V came to 4 bases and at J to 2 bases, leaving 1 base not matched to a gene.

This clone was counted between two and nine times. The chain links TRBV28 to TRBJ2-7; perhaps TRBD2 as D (5 bases). Germline V gene lookup returns CDR1 MDHEN and CDR2 SYDVKM. V lost 6 bases to trimming and J lost 6 bases, with 12 bases between them. This CDR3 comprises 12 residues. The CDR3: CASRRTPSEQYF. CDR3 sequence (DNA): TGTGCCAGCAGAAGGACTCCGAGCGAGCAGTACTTC.

The chain has TRBV18 and TRBJ2-5; 9 nucleotides align to TRBD1. CDR3 length equals 18 residues. Trimming removed 6 bases from V and 5 bases from J; junction bases left unmatched: 19. Germline CDR1 and CDR2: KGHSH and LQKENI. The CDR3 region is CASSPGTGKRSGLETQYF. DNA for the CDR3: TGTGCCAGCTCCCCAGGGACAGGGAAGCGCTCCGGATTGGAGACCCAGTACTTC.

V usage is TRBV7-3 and J usage is TRBJ2-1; tentatively, D is TRBD2 (6 bases). The CDR3 consists of 15 residues. Germline loops: CDR1 SGHTA, CDR2 FQGTGA. Deletions cut 3 bases from V and 4 bases from J, with 13 bases between. In DNA form, the CDR3 reads TGTGCCAGCAGCTTCGGGCGGGGTCAGTACAATGAGCAGTTCTTC. It translates to CASSFGRGQYNEQFF. The full variable domain, in which reference TRBV7-3 and TRBJ2-1 provide the parts outside the CDR3, is GAGVSQTPSNKVTEKGKYVELRCDPISGHTALYWYRQSLGQGPEFLIYFQGTGAADDSGLPNDRFFAVRPEGSVSTLKIQRTERGDSAVYLCASSFGRGQYNEQFFGPGTRLTVL.

The V and J genes are TRBV10-3 and TRBJ2-3; 7 nucleotides agree with TRBD1. The trim removed 3 bases at V and 15 bases at J, leaving 9 bases unmatched. Germline CDR1 is ENHRY and CDR2 is SYGVKD. CDR3 length: 12 residues. The CDR3, as DNA: TGTGCCATCAGTGAAAGGACAGGCCTGGTTTATTTT. Protein: CAISERTGLVYF.

This clone has only a few counts. The chain combines TRBV6-1 with TRBJ1-5; 7 bases fit TRBD1. With V trimmed by 3 bases and J by 9 bases, 8 bases remained unmatched. The CDR3 is 14 residues long. The germline V gene has CDR1 MNHNS and CDR2 SASEGT. CDR3 DNA sequence: TGTGCCAGCAGTGACATGACAGGGCGAGGGCCCCAGCATTTT. This translates into CASSDMTGRGPQHF.

The rearrangement joins TRBV18 to TRBJ1-6; no clear D. Germline CDR1 is KGHSH and CDR2 is LQKENI. CDR3 length: 16 amino acids. V shed 2 bases and J shed 7 bases, with 15 bases lying between them. The CDR3 loop reads CASSPRRVEVNSPLHF. In DNA, the CDR3 is TGTGCCAGCTCACCAAGGCGGGTAGAGGTGAATTCACCCCTCCACTTT.

This chain joins TRBV16 and TRBJ2-7; possibly TRBD2 for D (5 bases). This CDR3 contains 12 residues. V was trimmed by 4 bases and J by 4 bases, leaving 8 bases between them. Germline lookup yields CDR1 KGHSY and CDR2 FQNENV. In DNA form, the CDR3 reads TGTGCCAGCAGCCCCGGAGGATACGAGCAGTACTTC. Translated: CASSPGGYEQYF.

The chain recombines TRBV18 with TRBJ2-7; 11 positions agree with TRBD2. This CDR3 contains 14 residues. Germline CDR1 is KGHSH and CDR2 is LQKENI. The V and J ends lost 3 bases and 6 bases, in that order; junction bases with no gene match: 4. Written as DNA, the CDR3 is TGTGCCAGCTCACCTCCGGGACTAGCGGCCGAGCAGTACTTC. It codes for CASSPPGLAAEQYF.

In its sample, this clone was seen many times. The chain uses TRBV2 and TRBJ1-4; no clear D gene. V was clipped by 6 bases and J by 2 bases, with 13 bases between them. The CDR3 spans 15 residues. In germline, CDR1 is SNHLY, CDR2 FYNNEI. This CDR3 is CASRSPTGTNEKLFF. Written as DNA, the CDR3 is TGTGCCAGCAGAAGCCCCACGGGGACTAATGAAAAACTGTTTTTT. Drawing the rest from reference TRBV2 and TRBJ1-4, the complete variable domain is EPEVTQTPSHQVTQMGQEVILRCVPISNHLYFYWYRQILGQKVEFLVSFYNNEISEKSEIFDDQFSVERPDGSNFTLKIRSTKLEDSAMYFCASRSPTGTNEKLFFGSGTQLSVL.

The CDR3 DNA reads TGCGCCAGCAGCTTGGCGGGCACCGGGGAGCTGTTTTTT. Protein: CASSLAGTGELFF. The rearrangement uses TRBV5-1 and TRBJ2-2; D uncertain. Looked up from germline, CDR1 is SGHRS and CDR2 is YFSETQ. CDR3 length: 13 residues. Trimming left V 0 bases short and J 4 bases short, with 4 bases between.